This T cell receptor (beta chain) was recovered during a study of blood T cells in healthy people across ages. Germline values: CDR1 LGHNA, CDR2 YNFKEQ. The CDR3 consists of 19 residues. Trimming shortened V by 4 bases and J by 7 bases, and 28 bases separated the two germline ends. Primed by a sample-barcoded 5' primer and a J-beta primer mix, a second PCR proceeded for about 7 to 11 cycles. TCRdb re-analysed the 5' RACE reads in MiXCR, keeping a single row per CDR3 protein. The table records 800,000 to 900,000 distinct CDR3 sequences, around 62% of them present only once. In terms of origin and age, donors were healthy Caucasian individuals from Russia aged roughly 6 to 100.

Input material: blood. This sequence was found in a man aged 25-45 years in good health. The chain is built from TRBV4-2 and TRBJ1-4; TRBD1 is a possible D gene (5 bases). CDR3 in amino acids: CASSLTGPTDLATGEKLFF. CDR3 bases: TGTGCCAGCAGCCTTACGGGACCAACCGACCTCGCAACTGGTGAAAAACTGTTTTTT.